This entry concerns a single TCR beta chain. This clone's antigen is unknown. No base quality values were provided; no much bigger clone lies one nucleotide off. This sample is part of a study of T cell responses to AZD1222 COVID-19 vaccine (dated by TCRdb to about 2021). Concerning the study at large: AZD1222 recipients with second doses at about 4 weeks or about 12 weeks were pooled, because spike-specific TCR depth and breadth did not differ between schedules. A total of just over 230 trial participants underwent TCR sequencing, of whom more than 200 had received two doses of AZD1222 and some 25 had received two doses of the MenACWY control vaccine. Enrollment into the trials was organized by age into subgroups of 18-55, 56-69 and 70-plus years, and those subgroups contained around 150, 28 and 57 TCR-sequenced participants, respectively. Findings and caveats that apply to the study as a whole: Most participants were white British and females outnumbered males, and the authors suggested that clonal diversity may have been underestimated. Epitopes outside the regions mutated in the B.1.351 and B.1.1.7 variants were reportedly recognized by nearly half of the unique spike-specific TCRs. In the small 56-69-year group, the increase in depth fell short of significance, most likely because of low power. CD4 TCRs associated with the vaccine covered the entire spike protein, and the dominant responses were in regions 160-218 and 743-854. Conclusions about previously exposed vaccinees are limited because only five to seven AZD1222 recipients were SARS-CoV-2 seropositive at baseline. No day 14 peak-response samples were available, so repertoires were characterized only after the peak T cell response. After two AZD1222 doses, both the breadth and the depth of spike-specific TCRs were significantly higher than at day 0 and than in MenACWY recipients.

The label giving this sample's time point can be read as: baseline before first vaccination. Samples from vaccinated people were obtained from the UK trials COV001 and COV002, which included a single-blind randomized controlled phase 2/3 trial of AZD1222 (ChAdOx1 nCoV-19) in healthy adults. For TCRbeta chain sequencing, PBMC samples were collected from trial participants at day 0 and at day 28 after the second dose. The CDR3 regions of human TCRbeta chains were analyzed by immunosequencing. The source study handled its data this way. TCRs in the repertoires were matched against a reference library of SARS-CoV-2-specific TCRs that had been generated with the MIRA antigen-specificity platform. Breadth was defined as the fraction of unique TCRs that were SARS-CoV-2-associated. Depth was defined as the fraction of total T cells that were SARS-CoV-2-associated. Using the MIRA data, each spike-specific TCR was mapped to the spike region that the TCR reacts to and placed in a CD4 or CD8 class. Log10-transformed breadth and depth values were compared by one-way ANOVA with Sidak's multiple comparisons tests. The source is immuneACCESS, and TCRdb retained only in-frame sequences with V and J called. Part of the clones is not carried over; for the studies checked, unresolved V genes explain less than half of this, and the remainder is unexplained. That table is the source of V, J and clone size, and D and trimming were worked out from the DNA. Here the sample has fewer than 110,000 clones; just over 85% occur a single time. The ten top clones hold around 1.5% of the sample.

V is pared back by 3 bases and J by 4 bases, with 12 bases lying between the germline termini. CDR3 length: 14 amino acids, cysteine to phenylalanine. Only the CDR3 region is kept as DNA, spanning 42 bases read in frame from base 1. CDR1 and CDR2 were assigned from the germline V gene (reference sequence) as LNHDA and SQIVND. The clonotype comes from an adult in good health. The sequencing used peripheral blood, collected on day 0 of AZD1222 vaccination. Rearrangement joined TRBV19 to TRBJ1-2, with the D segment identity uncertain. The nucleotide sequence is TGTGCCAGTAGTATTAGGGAGGGATCCTATGGCTACACCTTC. The resulting protein is CASSIREGSYGYTF. Outside the CDR3, residues come from the reference TRBV19 and TRBJ1-2 proteins, so the full variable domain is: DGGITQSPKYLFRKEGQNVTLSCEQNLNHDAMYWYRQDPGQGLRLIYYSQIVNDFQKGDIAEGYSVSREKKESFPLTVTSAQKNPTAFYLCASSIREGSYGYTFGSGTRLTVV.